The 12 T cell receptor beta chains below come from one sample, sequenced in a study of blood T cell repertoires in COVID-19. TCRdb's table, derived via immunoSEQ multiplex PCR, lists solely in-frame clones and lacks some. The table records 150,000 to 160,000 clones, about 88% of them present only once. The sample was peripheral blood. These receptors came from a woman aged 70-85 years with acute or convalescent COVID-19.

In its sample, this clone was seen a few times. V usage is TRBV6-5 and J usage is TRBJ1-1; TRBD1 is a possible D gene (6 bases). The V end lost 11 bases, the J end lost 5 bases, and 21 bases lay between the germline ends. CDR1 and CDR2 from the germline V gene are MNHEY and SVGAGI. This CDR3 is 14 amino acids long. The CDR3 loop reads CASRLGGRWTEAFF. For the CDR3, the DNA is TGTGCCTCGAGATTGGGGGGGCGTTGGACTGAAGCTTTCTTT.

The rearrangement joins TRBV5-6 to TRBJ2-1; 7 positions match TRBD1. CDR3 length: 15 residues. With V trimmed by 5 bases and J by 0 bases, 5 bases remained unmatched. CDR1 is SGHDT and CDR2 is YYEEEE in the germline V gene. The CDR3 sequence is CASRRQGSSYNEQFF. For the CDR3, the DNA is TGTGCCAGCAGACGACAGGGCAGCTCCTACAATGAGCAGTTCTTC.

CDR3 bases: TGTGCCAGCAGCCCCTTGGGCGGGGCGAACTACAATGAGCAGTTCTTC. Protein sequence: CASSPLGGANYNEQFF. The chain joins TRBV7-9 to TRBJ2-1; D may be TRBD2 (6 bases). The ends were cut back, 5 bases at V and 3 bases at J, with 17 bases in the middle. The germline CDR1 and CDR2 sequences are SEHNR and FQNEAQ (reference sequence). The CDR3 is made up of 16 amino acids.

This chain links TRBV27 with TRBJ2-2, with a possible D match to TRBD2 (6 bases). The CDR3 has 16 amino acids. V shed 5 bases and J shed 5 bases, with 18 bases lying between them. Germline V gene sequence: CDR1 MNHEY, CDR2 SMNVEV (reference sequence). CDR3 in DNA: TGTGCCAGCAGTCCCCCGGGACTTCCGACTACCGGGGAGCTGTTTTTT. This gives the protein CASSPPGLPTTGELFF.

The gene calls are TRBV30 and TRBJ1-2; D call uncertain. The CDR3 loop spans 13 amino acids. CDR1 GTSNPN and CDR2 SVGIG come from the germline V gene (reference sequence). V was pared by 8 bases and J by 12 bases, with 25 bases between. In DNA form, the CDR3 reads TGTGCCCAACGAGGCACCACGTCTTCTTGGAACACCTTC. Its protein product is CAQRGTTSSWNTF.

V is TRBV5-1 and J is TRBJ1-1; 9 positions agree with TRBD1. J was trimmed by 5 bases and V by 4 bases; bases with no gene match: 9. The CDR3 sequence is 15 residues long. Germline CDR1 is SGHRS and CDR2 is YFSETQ. This chain's CDR3 is CASSPYRDRDTEAFF. In DNA form, the CDR3 reads TGCGCCAGCAGCCCGTACCGGGACAGGGATACTGAAGCTTTCTTT.

The chain links TRBV7-9 to TRBJ1-2, with TRBD1 matching over 7 bases. CDR1 and CDR2 (germline): SEHNR, FQNEAQ (reference sequence). This CDR3 is built from 16 residues. V trimming: 3 bases; J trimming: 5 bases; junction bases outside the gene matches: 12. CDR3 bases: TGTGCCAGCAGCTTGATGGCTACAGGGGAGAAGTATGGCTACACCTTC. Encoded protein: CASSLMATGEKYGYTF.

This chain uses TRBV2 with TRBJ1-5; D remains unclear. Germline CDR1 and CDR2: SNHLY and FYNNEI. Deletions cut 6 bases from V and 4 bases from J, with 22 bases between. The CDR3 is 17 amino acids. CDR3 sequence (DNA): TGTGCCAGCAGCCATCGCCCTTTCTCGACGGGGAATCAGCCCCAGCATTTT. As protein: CASSHRPFSTGNQPQHF.

This clone was observed once. The rearrangement uses TRBV5-1 and TRBJ1-2; D is ambiguous. The CDR3 runs 16 residues. The V and J ends lost 2 bases and 2 bases respectively, with 16 bases between them. CDR1 is SGHRS and CDR2 is YFSETQ in the germline V gene. CDR3 protein: CASSFTAGRGNYGYTF. DNA of the CDR3: TGCGCCAGCAGCTTTACCGCAGGCCGGGGAAACTATGGCTACACCTTC.

This chain connects TRBV5-1 to TRBJ1-1; possibly TRBD1 for D (6 bases). Germline V lookup: CDR1 SGHRS, CDR2 YFSETQ. The V gene lost 0 bases and the J gene lost 4 bases, with 19 bases spanning the gap. There are 17 residues in the CDR3. CDR3 nucleotide sequence: TGCGCCAGCAGCTTGGACGCTCAACAGGGTCGGGGCACTGAAGCTTTCTTT. Translation: CASSLDAQQGRGTEAFF.

V gene TRBV18 combines with J gene TRBJ2-3; TRBD1 aligns across 7 bases. Trimming at V came to 1 base and at J to 4 bases, leaving 5 bases not matched to a gene. CDR3 size: 15 residues. In germline, CDR1 is KGHSH, CDR2 LQKENI. CDR3 amino acids: CASSPQGGLADTQYF. Here the CDR3 DNA reads TGTGCCAGCTCACCACAAGGGGGCCTGGCAGATACGCAGTATTTT.

The rearrangement uses TRBV4-3 and TRBJ1-2; D remains unclear. The V end was cut by 0 bases, the J end by 8 bases, with 10 bases between. This CDR3 contains 13 residues. Germline V gene data show CDR1 as LGHNA and CDR2 as YSLEER. The CDR3: CASSQEARRGYTF. The CDR3 DNA is TGCGCCAGCAGCCAAGAGGCTAGGAGGGGCTACACCTTC.